This TCR beta chain was recovered during a study of Ad26.COV2.S vaccination and SARS-CoV-2 variants. Study in general: The vaccine Ad26.COV2.S was put into the muscle once, or twice with 56 days between.

This table comes from immunoSEQ multiplex PCR, and its TCRdb copy is limited to in-frame clones, with some not included. The repertoire holds 290,000 or so clones, more than 75% seen once, with more than 2.5% in the top ten. Trimming left V 3 bases short and J 1 base short, with 7 bases between. The CDR3 loop spans 13 amino acids. Per germline, CDR1 SGHNT and CDR2 YYREEE (reference sequence). Treatment of the sample: over 15 received Ad26.COV2.S at low or high dose, single or two shots; about 5 received placebo; per-sample allocation not given. At day 63 after the first vaccine or placebo injection, samples were drawn. It was an adult aged 18-55 years in Boston who was the donor.

The receptor was isolated from a person between 18 and 65 years old who received the Ad26.COV2.S COVID-19 vaccine or a placebo. Sequenced here: peripheral blood, sampled in a trial of Ad26.COV2.S vaccine versus placebo. This chain joins TRBV5-4 and TRBJ1-2; tentative D call: TRBD1 (6 bases). The CDR3 here is CASSSGVNYGYTF. CDR3 nucleotides: TGTGCCAGCAGCTCAGGGGTTAACTATGGCTACACCTTC.